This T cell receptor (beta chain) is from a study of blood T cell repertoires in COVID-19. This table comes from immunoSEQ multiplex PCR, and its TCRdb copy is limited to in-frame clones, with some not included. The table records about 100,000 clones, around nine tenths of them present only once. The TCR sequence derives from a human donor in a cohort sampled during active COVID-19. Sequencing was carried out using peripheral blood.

The CDR3 reads CASSQDQKTDTQYF. The CDR3 nucleotides are TGTGCCAGCAGCCAAGATCAGAAGACAGATACGCAGTATTTT. The gene calls are TRBV4-2 and TRBJ2-3; D not certain. The V gene's germline CDR1 is LGHNA and CDR2 YNFKEQ. The CDR3 is 14 residues long. V was shortened by 0 bases and J by 3 bases, with 7 bases between the two germline ends.